This TCR beta chain derives from a study of CD8+CD57+ T cells in acquired aplastic anemia. Study details: The sorted CD4+ and CD8+ cells yielded an average approximately 3 ug of DNA. Around 10 million reads were obtained on average for healthy donor CD4+ cells.

Findings of the study overall: A significant difference in CD8+ Simpson's diversity between patients and controls was not found.

Investigators profiled TCR beta VDJ and CDR3 from genomic DNA template. TCRdb ran MiXCR on the reads and lists one entry per CDR3 protein. This sample yields fewer than 250,000 distinct CDR3 sequences, of which roughly half are seen a single time; approximately 15% belongs to the top ten. On this clonotype itself: What it binds is not known.

The J segment lost 4 bases and the V segment lost 5 bases, leaving 7 bases of the junction unmatched. The CDR3 covers 15 residues. Germline values: CDR1 SEHNR, CDR2 FQNEAQ (reference sequence). What was sequenced was sorted CD4+, CD8+, or CD8+CD57+ T cells (not recorded which) from PBMCs. The V call is TRBV7-9, the J call TRBJ2-3; 9 nucleotides match TRBD1. The TCR sequence derives from a human donor in good health, serving as a control. In DNA form, the CDR3 reads TGTGCCAGCAGCACCGGGACAGGGAGGCCAGATACGCAGTATTTT. Protein sequence: CASSTGTGRPDTQYF.